A single sample is the source of the 15 T cell receptor beta chains below, sequenced in a study of spatial heterogeneity in lung cancer. TCRdb reanalysed the 5' RACE reads using MiXCR and keeps one entry per CDR3 protein. The sample gives roughly 70,000 distinct CDR3 sequences, over 7% of which show up once; less than 2% is in the top ten. Time point specified: blood at routine non-recurrence follow-up after resection. The specimen was PBMCs, collected at follow-up. The receptors were sampled from a female donor with early-stage non-small cell lung cancer.

The table lists this clonotype with many counts. The gene calls are TRBV6-2 or TRBV6-3 and TRBJ2-5; unclear D gene. CDR1 and CDR2 (germline): MNHEY, SVGEGT. The CDR3 extends over 15 amino acids. V lost 5 bases, J lost 4 bases, and 17 bases lay in between. CDR3: CASSDPGPQSETQYF. In nucleotides, the CDR3 is TGTGCCAGCAGTGACCCGGGCCCTCAATCAGAGACCCAGTACTTC.

The chain has TRBV12-3 or TRBV12-4 and TRBJ1-5; no clear D gene. The V end lost 2 bases, the J end lost 6 bases, and 17 bases lay between the germline ends. This CDR3 spans 16 amino acids. The CDR3 sequence: CASSLNVGGVGQPQHF. The DNA of the CDR3 is TGTGCCAGCAGTTTAAATGTAGGAGGCGTGGGTCAGCCCCAGCATTTT.

This chain connects TRBV18 to TRBJ1-4, with D tentatively TRBD1 (5 bases). Germline CDR1 is KGHSH and CDR2 is LQKENI. Trimming took off 2 bases at V and 7 bases at J, with 8 bases between the two ends. The CDR3 spans 13 residues. The CDR3 DNA reads TGTGCCAGCTCACCAAGGGGTACTGAAAAACTGTTTTTT. Protein: CASSPRGTEKLFF. Complete variable domain (other parts from reference TRBV18 and TRBJ1-4): NAGVMQNPRHLVRRRGQEARLRCSPMKGHSHVYWYRQLPEEGLKFMVYLQKENIIDESGMPKERFSAEFPKEGPSILRIQQVVRGDSAAYFCASSPRGTEKLFFGSGTQLSVL.

This clonotype was counted many times. V and J are TRBV29-1 and TRBJ2-2, with 10 bases aligning to TRBD2. V shed 2 bases and J 6 bases; nucleotides not matched to a gene: 9. CDR3 length equals 16 residues. The germline V gene encodes CDR1 SQVTM and CDR2 ANQGSEA. The CDR3 loop reads CSVEIRSSGRPGELFF. As DNA, the CDR3 is TGCAGCGTTGAAATTCGCTCTAGCGGGAGACCCGGGGAGCTGTTTTTT.

This clonotype was seen at least ten times. This chain uses TRBV10-1 with TRBJ2-2, with D perhaps matching TRBD2 (5 bases). The V gene lost 6 bases and the J gene lost 6 bases, with 14 bases spanning the gap. The CDR3 contains 14 residues. Germline CDR1 reads WNHNN; CDR2 reads SYGVQD (reference sequence). This CDR3 reads CASRAEGGAGELFF. The CDR3 DNA sequence: TGCGCCAGCAGGGCCGAGGGCGGCGCCGGGGAGCTGTTTTTT.

The rearrangement links TRBV6-5 to TRBJ2-7, with TRBD1 matching over 7 bases. CDR1 is MNHEY, CDR2 SVGAGI, per germline. V shed 6 bases and J 0 bases; nucleotides not matched to a gene: 5. This CDR3 region has 14 residues. The CDR3 reads CASRGAGGSYEQYF. Here the CDR3 DNA reads TGTGCCAGCAGAGGGGCAGGGGGCTCCTACGAGCAGTACTTC.

V is TRBV27 and J is TRBJ2-1, with 9 bases matching TRBD1. The CDR3 consists of 15 residues. Germline lookup yields CDR1 MNHEY and CDR2 SMNVEV (reference sequence). The V segment lost 4 bases and the J segment 7 bases; nucleotides outside the gene matches: 8. The CDR3 protein is CASSSPDRGWNEQFF. In DNA form, the CDR3 reads TGTGCCAGCAGTTCTCCGGACAGGGGATGGAATGAGCAGTTCTTC.

The chain employs TRBV7-9 and TRBJ2-5; no reliable D call. The ends were cut back, 5 bases at V and 7 bases at J, with 8 bases in the middle. The V gene's germline CDR1 is SEHNR and CDR2 FQNEAQ (reference sequence). This CDR3 region has 11 residues. DNA of the CDR3: TGTGCCAGCAGCGAAGGCCTGACCCAGTACTTC. Amino acids: CASSEGLTQYF.

The rearrangement uses TRBV6-1 and TRBJ1-5; the D gene is possibly TRBD1 (5 bases). The germline V gene encodes CDR1 MNHNS and CDR2 SASEGT. V was clipped by 0 bases and J by 4 bases, with 7 bases between them. This CDR3 spans 14 amino acids. DNA of the CDR3: TGTGCCAGCAGTGAAGCGACAGAAAATCAGCCCCAGCATTTT. Translating gives CASSEATENQPQHF.

The rearrangement uses TRBV20-1 and TRBJ2-1; 7 bases agree with TRBD2. Germline V lookup: CDR1 DFQATT, CDR2 SNEGSKA (reference sequence). The CDR3 length is 13 residues. After removal of 0 bases from V and 8 bases from J, the junction contained 4 bases not matched to a gene. This CDR3 is CSARESGNDEQFF. The CDR3 bases are TGCAGTGCTAGAGAAAGCGGGAACGATGAGCAGTTCTTC.

This clonotype was picked up a small number of times. This chain joins TRBV27 and TRBJ2-3, with 8 nucleotides matching TRBD2. J gave up 3 bases and V 3 bases, and 5 bases lay outside the gene matches. The germline gives CDR1 MNHEY, CDR2 SMNVEV (reference sequence). The CDR3 is 15 residues long. CDR3 loop: CASSLQREWTDTQYF. The DNA of the CDR3 is TGTGCCAGCAGTTTGCAGCGGGAGTGGACAGATACGCAGTATTTT.

This clonotype was observed many times. CDR3 in amino acids: CASSDSGSDTQYF. The CDR3, as DNA: TGTGCCAGCAGTGATAGCGGGTCCGATACGCAGTATTTT. The chain couples TRBV12-3 or TRBV12-4 to TRBJ2-3; 7 nucleotides align to TRBD2. The trim removed 5 bases at V and 6 bases at J, leaving 5 bases unmatched. The CDR3 has 13 residues.

This clonotype was detected many times. The V and J genes are TRBV12-5 and TRBJ2-5, with a weak D call TRBD2 (6 bases). Trimming cost V 2 bases and J 5 bases, with 15 bases left between them. The CDR3 consists of 15 residues. The germline V gene has CDR1 LGHNT and CDR2 FRNRAP. The CDR3 region is CASGLRGGTWETQYF. CDR3 in DNA: TGTGCTAGTGGTTTGCGTGGCGGGACTTGGGAGACCCAGTACTTC.

This clonotype was counted many times. This chain uses TRBV5-1 with TRBJ2-3; D gene uncertain. CDR3 length: 16 amino acids. The ends were cut back, 7 bases at V and 0 bases at J, with 18 bases in the middle. Germline CDR1 is SGHRS and CDR2 is YFSETQ. CDR3 in amino acids: CASGVSGGFSTDTQYF. The CDR3 DNA follows: TGCGCCAGCGGCGTAAGTGGCGGATTTAGCACAGATACGCAGTATTTT.

This clonotype was seen ten or more times. V usage is TRBV5-5 and J usage is TRBJ2-3; D gene ambiguous. V lost 0 bases and J 2 bases, leaving 7 bases between the germline ends. Germline V gene data show CDR1 as SGHKS and CDR2 as YYEKEE (reference sequence). CDR3 length equals 14 residues. CDR3 DNA sequence: TGTGCCAGCAGCTTGGGCCCAGCCACAGATACGCAGTATTTT. Translating gives CASSLGPATDTQYF.